The count of the clone carrying this T cell receptor beta chain is one. The primer mix had 60 Vbeta and 13 Jbeta primers. TCRdb keeps only in-frame clones here, not all; method: immunoSEQ multiplex PCR. The sample lists about 110,000 clones, under 80% occurring once. The data are from a study of cytomegalovirus exposure and HLA in healthy donors. Across the whole study: In an early release, HLA-typed donors contributed about 80 million unique TCR sequences.

Germline values: CDR1 SGHTS, CDR2 YDEGEE. The CDR3 has 14 residues. V was clipped by 4 bases and J by 9 bases; unmatched bases: 10. Sequenced: PBMCs. The chain links TRBV5-8 to TRBJ2-1; TRBD1 matches 7 bases. The receptor was derived from a woman aged 40 to 50 in good health and CMV-seropositive. CDR3 DNA: TGTGCCAGCAGCGGATACAGGGGTGTTAGTGAGCAGTTCTTC. Residues: CASSGYRGVSEQFF. Filled out from reference TRBV5-8 and TRBJ2-1, the complete variable domain reads EAGVTQSPTHLIKTRGQQATLRCSPISGHTSVYWYQQALGLGLQFLLWYDEGEERNRGNFPPRFSGRQFPNYSSELNVNALELEDSALYLCASSGYRGVSEQFFGPGTRLTVL.